A single sample is the source of the 22 T cell receptor beta chains below, sequenced in a study of shared clonotypes between healthy human individuals. The table came from immunoSEQ multiplex PCR; TCRdb's copy has only in-frame clones and leaves some out. The data hold about 490,000 clones, with 76% observed a single time. The specimen sequenced was PBMCs. All receptors come from a woman in her forties in good health. Some clones in this sample may be carry-over from other donors' samples.

The chain carries TRBV7-9 and TRBJ2-7; TRBD2 matches 7 bases. Trimming at V came to 6 bases and at J to 3 bases, leaving 8 bases not matched to a gene. The CDR3 has 14 amino acids. Germline V CDR1 and CDR2: SEHNR, FQNEAQ (reference sequence). In nucleotides, the CDR3 is TGTGCCAGCAGGAAGAGCGGGAACAACTACGAGCAGTACTTC. Protein sequence: CASRKSGNNYEQYF.

The gene calls are TRBV28 and TRBJ2-1; no firm D call. Trimming removed 3 bases from V and 10 bases from J, with 10 bases in between. The CDR3 totals 12 residues. Germline CDR1 and CDR2: MDHEN and SYDVKM. The CDR3 here is CASSFLQREQFF. CDR3 bases: TGTGCCAGCAGTTTTTTACAGAGAGAGCAGTTCTTC.

This clone was seen only once. The DNA of the CDR3 is TGTGCCAGCTCACCTACCGGGACAGGGCTTGTTACTAATGAAAAACTGTTTTTT. Translating gives CASSPTGTGLVTNEKLFF. V usage is TRBV18 and J usage is TRBJ1-4; TRBD1 agrees at 9 bases. V shed 3 bases and J 2 bases; nucleotides not matched to a gene: 10. Germline lookup yields CDR1 KGHSH and CDR2 LQKENI. The CDR3 loop spans 18 amino acids.

The chain joins TRBV27 to TRBJ1-2; no firm D call. The CDR3 spans 17 residues. Germline assignment: CDR1 MNHEY and CDR2 SMNVEV (reference sequence). Trimming removed 9 bases at V and 4 bases at J, with 27 bases between. The CDR3, as DNA: TGTGCCAGAAAACCGCTGGCCCCTGGCAGTAGTTCCTATGGCTACACCTTC. It specifies CARKPLAPGSSSYGYTF.

This clone was found many times. The rearrangement links TRBV18 to TRBJ2-5, with D possibly TRBD2 on 5 matching bases. The J call may be incorrect, as the DNA end agrees better with TRBJ2-7. Per germline, CDR1 KGHSH and CDR2 LQKENI. This CDR3 has 13 residues. The CDR3 DNA reads TGTGCCAGCTCACCCGCTCGGACTGGCGAGCAGTACTTC. Protein product: CASSPARTGEQYF.

This clone was detected once. A far larger clone is one base from this, pointing to a likely read error. The chain couples TRBV2 to TRBJ1-1, with a possible D match to TRBD1 (5 bases). V was clipped by 11 bases and J by 3 bases, with 16 bases between them. Looked up from germline, CDR1 is SNHLY and CDR2 is FYNNEI. The length of the CDR3 is 13 residues. Here the CDR3 reads CAGINGGDTEAFF. The DNA of the CDR3 is TGTGCCGGCATTAATGGGGGAGACACTGAAGCTTTCTTT.

In the case of this clone: Relative to the germline gene, one junction end is altered; a read error may explain this. This rearrangement joins TRBV7-8 to TRBJ1-3; possibly TRBD1 for D (5 bases). Germline loops: CDR1 SGHVS, CDR2 FQNEAQ. The CDR3 length is 17 residues. The CDR3, as DNA: TGTGCCAGCAGCTTAGCTTGGTGGGGCAGGAGTGGAAACACCAGATATTTT. Its translation is CASSLAWWGRSGNTRYF. Full variable domain (outside the CDR3, taken from reference TRBV7-8 and TRBJ1-3): GAGVSQSPRYKVAKRGQDVALRCDPISGHVSLFWYQQALGQGPEFLTYFQNEAQLDKSGLPSDRFFAERPEGSVSTLKIQRTQQEDSAVYLCASSLAWWGRSGNTRYFGEGSWLTVV.

The chain is built from TRBV5-6 and TRBJ1-2, with TRBD1 matching 8 bases. After removal of 1 base from V and 8 bases from J, the junction contained 10 bases not matched to a gene. Per germline, CDR1 SGHDT and CDR2 YYEEEE. CDR3 size: 15 residues. DNA for the CDR3: TGTGCCAGCAGCTTGAGGGCAGGGGGCATAGAAGGCTACACCTTC. Protein: CASSLRAGGIEGYTF.

The chain recombines TRBV30 with TRBJ2-7; D tentatively fits TRBD1 or TRBD2 (5 bases each). The CDR3 is 13 amino acids. Germline lookup yields CDR1 GTSNPN and CDR2 SVGIG (reference sequence). The V gene lost 6 bases and the J gene lost 0 bases, with 12 bases spanning the gap. The CDR3 sequence is CACLPGASYEQYF. For the CDR3, the DNA is TGTGCCTGCTTGCCCGGGGCCTCCTACGAGCAGTACTTC.

The V call is TRBV30, the J call TRBJ2-7, with D perhaps TRBD1 or TRBD2 (5 bases each). CDR3 length equals 14 residues. V gave up 0 bases and J gave up 3 bases, with 12 bases separating them. Germline V CDR1 and CDR2: GTSNPN, SVGIG (reference sequence). For the CDR3, the DNA is TGTGCCTGGAGTGTTGGGACCGCCATCTACGAGCAGTACTTC. Amino acids: CAWSVGTAIYEQYF.

The chain carries TRBV30 and TRBJ1-3, with TRBD1 matching over 7 bases. The germline V gene encodes CDR1 GTSNPN and CDR2 SVGIG (reference sequence). V trimming: 4 bases; J trimming: 6 bases; junction bases outside the gene matches: 6. The CDR3 consists of 13 residues. The CDR3, as DNA: TGTGCCTGGACGACAGGGTTATCAAACACCATATATTTT. Its protein product is CAWTTGLSNTIYF.

This sequence joins TRBV28 and TRBJ2-1; D possibly corresponds to TRBD2 (5 bases). CDR3 length: 17 amino acids. Trimming left V 2 bases short and J 0 bases short, with 14 bases between. The germline CDR1 and CDR2 sequences are MDHEN and SYDVKM. The CDR3 loop is CASSLNSGPSSYNEQFF. The CDR3 bases are TGTGCCAGCAGTTTAAACAGCGGACCTAGCTCCTACAATGAGCAGTTCTTC.

This clone has a single count. A far larger clone is one nucleotide away, so this likely arose from a read error. Other nucleotide sequences in the sample specify the same CDR3. The V and J genes are TRBV29-1 and TRBJ2-5, with D perhaps TRBD2 (5 bases). CDR3 length: 14 amino acids. Germline CDR1 reads SQVTM; CDR2 reads ANQGSEA. Trimming took 4 bases from V and 5 from J, leaving 17 bases between them. CDR3 region: CSVGGGQVAETQYF. The CDR3 bases are TGCAGCGTTGGAGGCGGGCAGGTCGCGGAGACCCAGTACTTC.

The chain couples TRBV29-1 to TRBJ2-1; D assignment may be TRBD1 or TRBD2 (5 bases each). This CDR3 contains 12 residues. V shed 7 bases and J shed 3 bases, with 10 bases lying between them. Germline V gene data show CDR1 as SQVTM and CDR2 as ANQGSEA. The CDR3: CSARDDYNEQFF. The CDR3 DNA reads as TGCAGCGCCCGGGACGACTACAATGAGCAGTTCTTC.

This clone was counted only a few times. The chain employs TRBV4-2 and TRBJ2-2; 7 bases fit TRBD2. V lost 0 bases, J lost 2 bases, and 0 bases stayed unmatched. The V gene's germline CDR1 is LGHNA and CDR2 YNFKEQ. This CDR3 is 15 amino acids long. The DNA of the CDR3 is TGTGCCAGCAGCCAAGAAGCGGGAAACACCGGGGAGCTGTTTTTT. As protein: CASSQEAGNTGELFF.

This chain joins TRBV7-6 and TRBJ2-5; unclear D gene. CDR3 length equals 12 residues. The V gene's germline CDR1 is SGHVS and CDR2 FNYEAQ. The V and J ends lost 5 bases and 5 bases respectively, with 9 bases between them. CDR3 region: CASSPIGETQYF. CDR3 DNA: TGTGCCAGCAGCCCTATCGGGGAGACCCAGTACTTC.

The chain couples TRBV2 to TRBJ2-7; a possible D gene is TRBD2 (6 bases). The CDR3 runs to 12 residues. Germline-derived CDR1 and CDR2 are SNHLY and FYNNEI. V was shortened by 8 bases and J by 2 bases, with 10 bases between the two germline ends. CDR3 residues: CASGTETYEQYF. Written as DNA, the CDR3 is TGTGCCAGCGGGACTGAGACCTACGAGCAGTACTTC.

CDR3 amino acids: CASSVGLNEKLFF. The CDR3 region has the DNA TGTGCCAGCAGTGTAGGGCTTAATGAAAAACTGTTTTTT. This chain links TRBV6-1 with TRBJ1-4, with D hard to call. Germline values: CDR1 MNHNS, CDR2 SASEGT. V shed 4 bases and J shed 4 bases, with 7 bases lying between them. CDR3 length equals 13 residues.

A remark on this clone: Compared with germline, one end of the junction differs, possibly owing to a read error. The CDR3 DNA reads TGTGCCAGCAGGACTAGCGGGGGGCGGGGATCTTTT. Its protein product is CASRTSGGRGSF. The chain is built from TRBV2 and TRBJ2-3; 13 nucleotides match TRBD2. The germline gives CDR1 SNHLY, CDR2 FYNNEI. This CDR3 contains 12 residues.

The rearrangement joins TRBV5-1 to TRBJ2-4; 12 nucleotides line up with TRBD1. V lost 4 bases, J lost 1 base, and 6 bases stayed unmatched. Germline values: CDR1 SGHRS, CDR2 YFSETQ. The CDR3 loop spans 17 amino acids. The CDR3 coding sequence is TGCGCCAGCAGCGTGGGACAGGGGGCGGATGCCAAAAACATTCAGTACTTC. Residues: CASSVGQGADAKNIQYF.

The rearrangement links TRBV18 to TRBJ1-3; D unclear. V shed 0 bases and J shed 0 bases, with 3 bases lying between them. There are 14 residues in the CDR3. Germline V CDR1 and CDR2: KGHSH, LQKENI. CDR3 protein: CASSPPNSGNTIYF. The CDR3 DNA is TGTGCCAGCTCACCACCTAACTCTGGAAACACCATATATTTT.

This rearrangement joins TRBV6-4 to TRBJ2-3; D possibly uses TRBD1 or TRBD2 (5 bases each). The CDR3 contains 15 residues. In germline, CDR1 is MRHNA, CDR2 SNTAGT. V lost 5 bases and J lost 4, with 16 bases in between. The CDR3 region is CASSPGTQGADTQYF. CDR3 nucleotides: TGTGCCAGCAGTCCCGGGACGCAAGGGGCAGATACGCAGTATTTT.